This entry is about one T cell receptor (beta chain). This sample was included in a study of blood T cell repertoires in COVID-19. About the study: Italy, Spain and the United States were the sources of the convalescent and acute COVID-19 samples.

TCRdb's copy holds only in-frame clones and misses some; the assay was immunoSEQ multiplex PCR. Of about 220,000 clones in the sample, roughly nine tenths are singletons; the top ten hold around 3.2%. Germline values: CDR1 MNHEY, CDR2 SVGAGI. The CDR3 totals 15 residues. V lost 2 bases, J lost 0 bases, and 8 bases lay in between. The chain employs TRBV6-5 and TRBJ1-5, with unresolved D. The sequencing input was PBMCs or T cells enriched from blood (not recorded which). This receptor was taken from a woman aged 18-35 years in a cohort exposed to, infected with or recovered from COVID-19 (not recorded which). The CDR3: CASSYRQDSNQPQHF. Written as DNA, the CDR3 is TGTGCCAGCAGTTACCGGCAGGATAGCAATCAGCCCCAGCATTTT.